The rows below give T cell receptor beta chains drawn from one sample of a study of CD8 T cells in acute hepatitis C reinfection. Measured with immunoSEQ multiplex PCR; TCRdb has only the in-frame clones, and not every one. This sample has approximately 41,000 clones, with approximately 90% found just once. Sequencing input: naive CD8+ T cells from PBMCs. The receptors derive from a man aged 25 to 40 with chronic hepatitis C. Each CDR3 is given with its conserved first and last residue. D genes are given only for firm matches. Clone size appears in some rows only: once, few, many, or a class for an expanded clone.

abundance | j_gene | v_gene | d_gene | CDR3aa | CDR3nt
- | TRBJ2-1 | TRBV27 | - | CASSLLGHGHEQFF | TGTGCCAGCAGTTTATTGGGACATGGGCATGAGCAGTTCTTC
once | TRBJ2-7 | TRBV11-2 | - | CASSLGRRYEQYF | TGTGCCAGCAGCTTAGGCCGCCGTTACGAGCAGTACTTC
once | TRBJ2-5 | TRBV5-4 | - | CASSLGVGETQYF | TGTGCCAGCAGCCTTGGTGTTGGCGAGACCCAGTACTTC
- | TRBJ2-1 | TRBV19 | - | CASSLQGFAYNEQFF | TGTGCCAGTAGTCTGCAGGGCTTTGCCTACAATGAGCAGTTCTTC
- | TRBJ2-7 | TRBV27 | - | CASSFDASYEQYF | TGTGCCAGCAGTTTTGACGCATCCTACGAGCAGTACTTC
- | TRBJ2-1 | TRBV7-2 | - | CASSLVFLANLYNEQFF | TGTGCCAGCAGCTTAGTCTTCCTAGCGAACTTATACAATGAGCAGTTCTTC
- | TRBJ2-1 | TRBV6-5 | TRBD1 | CASSYSQGAQGEQFF | TGTGCCAGCAGTTACTCGCAGGGGGCGCAGGGTGAGCAGTTCTTC
- | TRBJ2-3 | TRBV27 | - | CASSLQGNPQYF | TGTGCCAGCAGTTTACAGGGGAATCCGCAGTATTTT
- | TRBJ2-7 | TRBV11-2 | TRBD1 | CASSPQGPSYEQYF | TGTGCCAGCAGCCCACAGGGGCCCTCCTACGAGCAGTACTTC
- | TRBJ2-2 | TRBV6-1 | - | CASSEVSIVNTGELFF | TGTGCCAGCAGTGAAGTTAGCATAGTGAACACCGGGGAGCTGTTTTTT
- | TRBJ2-1 | TRBV19 | TRBD2 | CASRISGNYNEQFF | TGTGCCAGTAGGATTAGCGGGAATTACAATGAGCAGTTCTTC
- | TRBJ1-2 | TRBV5-8 | - | CASSPRSF | TGTGCCAGCAGCCCCCGGTCCTTC
few | TRBJ1-1 | TRBV2 | - | CASSEAWGPNTEAFF | TGTGCCAGCAGTGAAGCTTGGGGGCCGAACACTGAAGCTTTCTTT
- | TRBJ2-1 | TRBV12-5 | TRBD2 | CASGLLPTSGYNEQFF | TGTGCTAGTGGTTTGTTACCGACTAGCGGCTACAATGAGCAGTTCTTC
once | TRBJ1-1 | TRBV19 | - | CASSTSGSTEAFF | TGTGCCAGTAGTACCTCGGGGTCCACTGAAGCTTTCTTT
- | TRBJ1-1 | TRBV19 | TRBD1 | CASSVKQGTEAFF | TGTGCCAGTAGCGTGAAACAGGGGACCGAAGCTTTCTTT
- | TRBJ2-1 | TRBV7-9 | - | CASSLTRGSYNEQFF | TGTGCCAGCAGCTTAACCAGGGGCTCCTACAATGAGCAGTTCTTC
- | TRBJ1-1 | TRBV4-1 | - | CASSQDPGWTEAFF | TGCGCCAGCAGCCAAGACCCAGGGTGGACTGAAGCTTTCTTT
- | TRBJ1-1 | TRBV7-9 | - | CASSPADKLNTEAFF | TGTGCCAGCAGCCCAGCCGACAAGTTGAACACTGAAGCTTTCTTT
- | TRBJ2-5 | TRBV5-5 | TRBD1 | CASSLSRQGAWQETQYF | TGTGCCAGCAGCTTAAGCCGACAGGGGGCATGGCAAGAGACCCAGTACTTC
once | TRBJ2-7 | TRBV6-5 | TRBD1 | CASSRQGLSPYEQYF | TGTGCCAGCAGCAGACAGGGCCTAAGCCCCTACGAGCAGTACTTC
- | TRBJ2-1 | TRBV7-6 | - | CASSSATYNEQFF | TGTGCCAGCAGCTCAGCTACGTACAATGAGCAGTTCTTC
- | TRBJ2-7 | TRBV7-9 | - | CASSGLSEISYEQYF | TGTGCCAGCAGCGGACTCTCGGAGATCTCCTACGAGCAGTACTTC
- | TRBJ1-4 | TRBV30 | - | CAWSVRGDKEKLFF | TGTGCCTGGAGTGTACGAGGGGACAAGGAAAAACTGTTTTTT
- | TRBJ2-7 | TRBV5-4 | TRBD1 | CASGAGTGAYEQYF | TGTGCCAGCGGCGCCGGGACAGGGGCCTACGAGCAGTACTTC
- | TRBJ1-2 | TRBV6-4 | TRBD1 | CASSLSGTADYGYTF | TGTGCCAGCTCACTCTCCGGGACAGCCGACTATGGCTACACCTTC
- | TRBJ2-2 | TRBV7-6 | TRBD1 | CASSQSTGAGYTGELFF | TGTGCCAGCAGCCAGTCGACAGGGGCGGGGTACACCGGGGAGCTGTTTTTT
- | TRBJ2-6 | TRBV10-1 | - | CASSEGAGANVLTF | TGCGCCAGCAGTGAAGGGGCTGGGGCCAACGTCCTGACTTTC
- | TRBJ2-7 | TRBV7-9 | - | CASIGGYEQYF | TGTGCCAGCATAGGGGGCTACGAGCAGTACTTC
- | TRBJ1-4 | TRBV7-9 | TRBD1 | CASSDRGRDEKLFF | TGTGCCAGCAGCGACAGGGGCCGTGATGAAAAACTGTTTTTT
- | TRBJ2-7 | TRBV19 | TRBD1 | CASSYQDRDEQYF | TGTGCCAGTAGCTACCAGGACAGGGACGAGCAGTACTTC
once | TRBJ1-3 | TRBV7-9 | - | CASSLGEMWFDTIYF | TGTGCCAGCAGCTTGGGAGAGATGTGGTTCGACACCATATATTTT
- | TRBJ2-7 | TRBV9 | - | CASSPGGGEQYF | TGTGCCAGCAGCCCTGGGGGAGGCGAGCAGTACTTC
- | TRBJ2-1 | TRBV4-1 | - | CASSQGRGKGNNEQFF | TGCGCCAGCAGCCAAGGGCGAGGGAAGGGAAACAATGAGCAGTTCTTC
- | TRBJ2-2 | TRBV2 | - | CASSGGDAGESTGELFF | TGTGCCAGCAGTGGGGGTGATGCAGGGGAAAGCACCGGGGAGCTGTTTTTT
- | TRBJ2-7 | TRBV4-2 | TRBD1 | CASSHGTGVFPTYEQYF | TGTGCCAGCAGCCACGGGACAGGGGTATTCCCTACCTACGAGCAGTACTTC
- | TRBJ2-3 | TRBV4-1 | - | CASSKRPPPGTDTQYF | TGCGCCAGCAGCAAGAGGCCTCCGCCGGGCACAGATACGCAGTATTTT
- | TRBJ2-1 | TRBV5-1 | TRBD1 | CASSGDRVSFF | TGCGCCAGCAGCGGGGACAGAGTGTCCTTCTTC
- | TRBJ2-7 | TRBV19 | TRBD2 | CASSQSGSGDEQYF | TGTGCCAGTAGTCAGAGCGGGAGTGGCGACGAGCAGTACTTC
- | TRBJ2-7 | TRBV11-2 | - | CASSLEGSWSYYEQYF | TGTGCCAGCAGCTTAGAAGGGAGCTGGAGTTACTACGAGCAGTACTTC
- | TRBJ1-2 | TRBV19 | - | CASSLDILNYGYTF | TGTGCCAGTAGCCTGGACATATTAAACTATGGCTACACCTTC
- | TRBJ2-7 | TRBV19 | TRBD1 | CASSIGQGATYEQYF | TGTGCCAGTAGTATAGGGCAGGGGGCGACCTACGAGCAGTACTTC
- | TRBJ2-1 | TRBV7-7 | - | CASSLLQGYEQFF | TGTGCTAGCAGCTTACTACAGGGATATGAGCAGTTCTTC
- | TRBJ2-3 | TRBV5-1 | - | CASSLEGGAGDTQYF | TGCGCCAGCAGCTTGGAAGGGGGGGCTGGAGATACGCAGTATTTT
- | TRBJ1-5 | TRBV11-2 | - | CASSPDSGNWPQHF | TGTGCCAGCAGCCCAGACAGTGGGAATTGGCCCCAGCATTTT
- | TRBJ2-7 | TRBV18 | TRBD2 | CASSGLDYEQYF | TGTGCCAGCTCAGGACTAGACTACGAGCAGTACTTC
- | TRBJ1-3 | TRBV4-1 | - | CASSRGLSSGNTIYF | TGCGCCAGCAGCCGGGGCTTAAGCTCTGGAAACACCATATATTTT
- | TRBJ2-3 | TRBV4-3 | TRBD1 | CASSQSRDRTTDTQYF | TGCGCCAGCAGCCAATCCCGGGACAGGACGACAGATACGCAGTATTTT
once | TRBJ2-1 | TRBV5-1 | - | CASSLEGSYNEQFF | TGCGCCAGCAGCTTGGAAGGTAGCTACAATGAGCAGTTCTTC
- | TRBJ1-1 | TRBV15 | - | CATSRDESQSFF | TGTGCCACCAGCAGAGATGAGTCTCAGTCTTTCTTT
- | TRBJ2-7 | TRBV14 | TRBD2 | CASSQDQFGGRAGYEQYF | TGTGCCAGCAGCCAAGATCAGTTTGGCGGGAGGGCCGGCTACGAGCAGTACTTC
- | TRBJ2-3 | TRBV27 | - | CASSPWGVRENTQYF | TGTGCCAGCAGTCCCTGGGGGGTTCGTGAAAATACGCAGTATTTT
- | TRBJ2-7 | TRBV11-2 | - | CASSSPYEQYF | TGTGCCAGCAGCTCCCCCTACGAGCAGTACTTC
- | TRBJ2-5 | TRBV19 | TRBD1 | CASSIFLLGQGQETQYF | TGTGCCAGTAGTATCTTTCTTTTGGGACAGGGCCAAGAGACCCAGTACTTC
- | TRBJ1-1 | TRBV15 | - | CATSRAAFEGTEAFF | TGTGCCACCAGCAGAGCTGCCTTTGAGGGGACTGAAGCTTTCTTT
- | TRBJ1-2 | TRBV27 | - | CASSLVAGTIHGYTF | TGTGCCAGCAGTTTAGTTGCAGGGACTATACATGGCTACACCTTC
- | TRBJ1-2 | TRBV5-6 | - | CASSFLYKTAGINYGYTF | TGTGCCAGCAGCTTTCTTTATAAGACGGCCGGGATTAACTATGGCTACACCTTC